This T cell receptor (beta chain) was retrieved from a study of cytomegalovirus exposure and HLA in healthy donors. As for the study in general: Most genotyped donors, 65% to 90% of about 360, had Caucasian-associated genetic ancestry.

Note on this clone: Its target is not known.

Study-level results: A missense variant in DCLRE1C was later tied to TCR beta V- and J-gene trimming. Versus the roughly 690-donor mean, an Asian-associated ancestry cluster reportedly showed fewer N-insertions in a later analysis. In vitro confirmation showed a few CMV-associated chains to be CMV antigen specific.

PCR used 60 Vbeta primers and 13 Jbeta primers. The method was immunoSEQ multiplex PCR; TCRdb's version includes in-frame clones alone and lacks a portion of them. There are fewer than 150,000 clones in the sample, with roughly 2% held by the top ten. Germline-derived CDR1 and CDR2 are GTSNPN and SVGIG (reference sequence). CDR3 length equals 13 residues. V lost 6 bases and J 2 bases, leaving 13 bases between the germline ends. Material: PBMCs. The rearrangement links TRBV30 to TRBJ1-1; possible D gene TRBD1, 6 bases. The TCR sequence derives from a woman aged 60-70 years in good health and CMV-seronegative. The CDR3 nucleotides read TGTGCCTGCCTCGCCGGGACAAACACTGAAGCTTTCTTT. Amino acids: CACLAGTNTEAFF. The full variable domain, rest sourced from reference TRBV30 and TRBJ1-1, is SQTIHQWPATLVQPVGSPLSLECTVEGTSNPNLYWYRQAAGRGLQLLFYSVGIGQISSEVPQNLSASRPQDRQFILSSKKLLLSDSGFYLCACLAGTNTEAFFGQGTRLTVV.